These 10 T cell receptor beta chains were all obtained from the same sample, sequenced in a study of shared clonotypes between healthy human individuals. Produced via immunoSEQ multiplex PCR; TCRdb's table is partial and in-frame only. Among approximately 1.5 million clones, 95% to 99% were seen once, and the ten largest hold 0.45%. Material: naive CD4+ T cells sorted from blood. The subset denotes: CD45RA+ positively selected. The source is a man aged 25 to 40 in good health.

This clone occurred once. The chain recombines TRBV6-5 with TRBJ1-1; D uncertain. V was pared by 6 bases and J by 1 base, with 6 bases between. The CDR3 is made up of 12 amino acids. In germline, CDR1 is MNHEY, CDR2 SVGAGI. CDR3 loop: CASRTTNTEAFF. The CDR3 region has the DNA TGTGCCAGCAGGACGACGAACACTGAAGCTTTCTTT.

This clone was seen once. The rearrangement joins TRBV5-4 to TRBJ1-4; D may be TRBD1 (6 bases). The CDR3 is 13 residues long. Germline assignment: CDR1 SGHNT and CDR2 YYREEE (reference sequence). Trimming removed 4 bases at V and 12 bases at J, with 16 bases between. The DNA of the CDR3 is TGTGCCAGCAGCCTTTCACAGGGTGCGGAACTGTTTTTT. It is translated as CASSLSQGAELFF. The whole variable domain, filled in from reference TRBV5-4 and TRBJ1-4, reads ETGVTQSPTHLIKTRGQQVTLRCSSQSGHNTVSWYQQALGQGPQFIFQYYREEENGRGNFPPRFSGLQFPNYSSELNVNALELDDSALYLCASSLSQGAELFFGSGTQLSVL.

The chain's CDR3 is CASSLKKGPPPDREAPYEQYF. CDR3 sequence (DNA): TGTGCCAGCAGCTTAAAGAAGGGACCGCCACCCGACAGGGAGGCCCCTTACGAGCAGTACTTC. The V gene is TRBV7-3, the J gene TRBJ2-7; D may be TRBD1 (7 bases). CDR3 size: 21 residues. Deletions cut 1 base from V and 4 bases from J, with 32 bases between. CDR1 and CDR2 (germline): SGHTA, FQGTGA.

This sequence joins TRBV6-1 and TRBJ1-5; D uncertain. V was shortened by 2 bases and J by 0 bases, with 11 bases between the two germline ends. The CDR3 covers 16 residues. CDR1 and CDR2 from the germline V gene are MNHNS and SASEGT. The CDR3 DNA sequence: TGTGCCAGCAGTGAAAGTTGGGCAGATAGCAATCAGCCCCAGCATTTT. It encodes CASSESWADSNQPQHF.

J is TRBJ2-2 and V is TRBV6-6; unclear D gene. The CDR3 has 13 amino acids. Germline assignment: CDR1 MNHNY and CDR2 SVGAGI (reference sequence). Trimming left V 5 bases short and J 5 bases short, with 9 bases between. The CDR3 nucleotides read TGTGCCAGCAGTGCGTTAGGGACCGGGGAGCTGTTTTTT. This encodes CASSALGTGELFF.

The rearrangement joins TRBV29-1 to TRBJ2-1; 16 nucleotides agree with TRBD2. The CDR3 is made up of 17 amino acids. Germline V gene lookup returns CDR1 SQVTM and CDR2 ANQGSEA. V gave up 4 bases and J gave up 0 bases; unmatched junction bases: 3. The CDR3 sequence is CSVVGTSGRASYNEQFF. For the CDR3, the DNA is TGCAGCGTTGTAGGGACTAGCGGGAGGGCCTCCTACAATGAGCAGTTCTTC.

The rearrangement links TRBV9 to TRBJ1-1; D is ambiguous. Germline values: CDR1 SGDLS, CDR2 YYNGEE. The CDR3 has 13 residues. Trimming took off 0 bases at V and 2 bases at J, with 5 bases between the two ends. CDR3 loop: CASSVEFNTEAFF. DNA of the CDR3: TGTGCCAGCAGCGTAGAGTTCAACACTGAAGCTTTCTTT.

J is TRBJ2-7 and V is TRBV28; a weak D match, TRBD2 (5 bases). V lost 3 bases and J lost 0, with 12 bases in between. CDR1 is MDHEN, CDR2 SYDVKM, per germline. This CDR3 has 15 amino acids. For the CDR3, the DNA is TGTGCCAGCAGTTTCCCGGACTTGAACTCCTACGAGCAGTACTTC. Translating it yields CASSFPDLNSYEQYF. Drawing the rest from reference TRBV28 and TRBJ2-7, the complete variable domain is DVKVTQSSRYLVKRTGEKVFLECVQDMDHENMFWYRQDPGLGLRLIYFSYDVKMKEKGDIPEGYSVSREKKERFSLILESASTNQTSMYLCASSFPDLNSYEQYFGPGTRLTVT.

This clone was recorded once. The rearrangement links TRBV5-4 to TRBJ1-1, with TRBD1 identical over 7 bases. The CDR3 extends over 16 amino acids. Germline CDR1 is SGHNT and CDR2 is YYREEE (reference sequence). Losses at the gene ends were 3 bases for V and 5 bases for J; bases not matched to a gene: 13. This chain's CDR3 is CASSSRTTGMRTEAFF. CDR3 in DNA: TGTGCCAGCAGCTCTCGGACGACAGGGATGAGGACTGAAGCTTTCTTT.

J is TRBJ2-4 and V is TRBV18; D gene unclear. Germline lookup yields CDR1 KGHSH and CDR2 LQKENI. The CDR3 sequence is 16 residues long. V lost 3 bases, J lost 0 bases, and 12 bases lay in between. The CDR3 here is CASSPSDTKAKNIQYF. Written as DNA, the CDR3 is TGTGCCAGCTCACCCTCCGACACAAAAGCCAAAAACATTCAGTACTTC.